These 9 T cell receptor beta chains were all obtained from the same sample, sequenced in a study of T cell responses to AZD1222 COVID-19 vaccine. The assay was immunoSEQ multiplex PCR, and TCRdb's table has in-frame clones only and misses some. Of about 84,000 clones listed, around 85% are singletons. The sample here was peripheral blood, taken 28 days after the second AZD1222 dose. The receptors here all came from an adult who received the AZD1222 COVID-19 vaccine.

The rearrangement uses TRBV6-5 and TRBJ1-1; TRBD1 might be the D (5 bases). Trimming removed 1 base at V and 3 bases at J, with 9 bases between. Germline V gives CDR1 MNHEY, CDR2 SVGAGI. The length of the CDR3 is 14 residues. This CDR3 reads CASSYYPGDTEAFF. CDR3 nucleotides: TGTGCCAGCAGTTACTATCCGGGGGACACTGAAGCTTTCTTT.

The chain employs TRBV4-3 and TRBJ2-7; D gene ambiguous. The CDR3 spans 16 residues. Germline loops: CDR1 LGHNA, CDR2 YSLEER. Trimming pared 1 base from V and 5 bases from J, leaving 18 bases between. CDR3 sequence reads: CASSQVLSGRWDEQYF. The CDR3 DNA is TGCGCCAGCAGCCAAGTTTTGTCTGGAAGGTGGGACGAGCAGTACTTC.

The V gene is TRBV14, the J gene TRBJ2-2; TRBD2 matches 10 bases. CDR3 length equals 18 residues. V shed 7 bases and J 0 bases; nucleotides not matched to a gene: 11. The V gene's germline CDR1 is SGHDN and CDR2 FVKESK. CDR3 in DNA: TGTGCCAGCATGGGGTGGCTAGCGGGGGAGACGAACACCGGGGAGCTGTTTTTT. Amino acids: CASMGWLAGETNTGELFF.

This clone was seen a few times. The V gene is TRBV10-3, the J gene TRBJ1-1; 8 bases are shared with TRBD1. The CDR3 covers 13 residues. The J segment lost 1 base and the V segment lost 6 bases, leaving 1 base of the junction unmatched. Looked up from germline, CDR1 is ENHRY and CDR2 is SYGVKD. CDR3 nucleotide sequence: TGTGCCATCAGGGACAGGGAGAACACTGAAGCTTTCTTT. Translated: CAIRDRENTEAFF.

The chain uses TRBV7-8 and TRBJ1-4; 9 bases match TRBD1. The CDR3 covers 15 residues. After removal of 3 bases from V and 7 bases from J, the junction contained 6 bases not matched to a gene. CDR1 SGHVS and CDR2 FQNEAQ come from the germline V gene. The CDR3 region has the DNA TGTGCCAGCAGCTTCACAGGGGGCAGGGCTGAAAAACTGTTTTTT. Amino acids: CASSFTGGRAEKLFF.

CDR3 residues: CASSKGGGSGTEAFF. CDR3 nucleotide sequence: TGTGCCAGCAGCAAAGGTGGGGGATCGGGAACTGAAGCTTTCTTT. V and J are TRBV21-1 and TRBJ1-1. TRBV21-1 is described as a pseudogene. This CDR3 has 15 residues.

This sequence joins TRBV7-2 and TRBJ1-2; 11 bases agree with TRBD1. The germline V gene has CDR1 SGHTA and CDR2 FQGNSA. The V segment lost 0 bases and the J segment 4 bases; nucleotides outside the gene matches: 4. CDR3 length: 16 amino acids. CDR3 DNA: TGTGCCAGCAGCTTAGCCCCGGGGACAGGGGGCTATGGCTACACCTTC. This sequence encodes CASSLAPGTGGYGYTF.

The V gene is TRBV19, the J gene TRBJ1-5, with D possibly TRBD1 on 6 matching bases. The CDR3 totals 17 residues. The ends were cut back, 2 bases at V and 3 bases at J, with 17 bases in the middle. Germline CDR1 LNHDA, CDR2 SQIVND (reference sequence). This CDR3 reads CASSINHRVWDNQPQHF. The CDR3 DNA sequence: TGTGCCAGTAGTATAAACCACAGGGTGTGGGACAATCAGCCCCAGCATTTT.

For the CDR3, the DNA is TGTGCCAGCAGCCTCTCGGGAACCACTGAAGCTTTCTTT. Translated, it gives CASSLSGTTEAFF. The chain couples TRBV3-1 (or the pseudogene TRBV3-2) to TRBJ1-1; D is unclear. Per germline, CDR1 LGHDT and CDR2 YNNKEL (reference sequence). The CDR3 extends over 13 amino acids. V lost 4 bases, J lost 4 bases, and 10 bases lay in between.